A single T cell receptor (beta chain) is shown here with its context. Antigen: not known. TCRdb reprocessed the reads via MiXCR and lists one record per CDR3 protein. The sample holds hundreds of thousands of distinct CDR3 sequences, 33% seen once. This sample was taken from a study of T cell repertoires in cytomegalovirus infection. Across the study: CMV infection and matching HLA type were both indicated by public TCR beta signatures.

Study results and caveats: Of the TCR beta families, the public ones yielded a cumulative frequency that identified carriers of CMV plus the relevant HLA. HLA-C-restricted TCR beta clonotypes specific for CMV led the ex vivo response.

CDR3 size: 13 residues. The ends were cut back, 7 bases at V and 5 bases at J, with 17 bases in the middle. CDR1 and CDR2 (germline): SQVTM, ANQGSEA. Source: cultured PBMCs, taken from culture after CMV antigen stimulation. The sequence derives from a human donor in good health (CMV status not recorded). Some clones in this sample may be carry-over from other donors' samples. V and J are TRBV29-1 and TRBJ2-5; no reliable D call. CDR3 residues: CSAIEGIRETQYF. The CDR3 bases are TGCAGCGCAATTGAAGGGATTCGCGAGACCCAGTACTTC.